This TCR beta chain emerged from a study of blood T cell repertoires in COVID-19. Sequenced by immunoSEQ multiplex PCR; TCRdb stores in-frame clones only, minus some. Here the sample spans under 300,000 clones, 80% to 95% being singletons. V was trimmed by 6 bases and J by 4 bases, leaving 9 bases between them. The CDR3 covers 12 residues. Germline V gives CDR1 SNHLY, CDR2 FYNNEI. The sequenced sample consisted of peripheral blood. This clonotype was obtained from a man aged 25-45 years with COVID-19, enrolled during active disease. V is TRBV2 and J is TRBJ1-2, with D maybe TRBD1 (5 bases). CDR3: CASSSQVYGYTF. In DNA, the CDR3 is TGTGCCAGCAGCTCACAGGTCTATGGCTACACCTTC.